This T cell receptor beta chain was found in a study of blood T cell repertoires in COVID-19. The CDR3 contains 14 residues. Germline assignment: CDR1 SEHNR and CDR2 FQNEAQ (reference sequence). The V segment lost 7 bases and the J segment 3 bases; nucleotides outside the gene matches: 6. Clones were sequenced by immunoSEQ multiplex PCR, and TCRdb holds only the in-frame ones, with some missing. The top ten clones hold 1.2% to 1.5% of a sample with approximately 240,000 clones, around 80% of them seen once. The rearrangement joins TRBV7-9 to TRBJ2-7, with 10 nucleotides matching TRBD2. Material for sequencing was peripheral blood. The receptor comes from a woman aged 40 to 55 who had recovered from COVID-19. The CDR3 DNA follows: TGTGCCAGCACCATTAGCGGGGGGATCTACGAGCAGTACTTC. Amino acids: CASTISGGIYEQYF.